These 17 T cell receptor beta chains were all obtained from the same sample, sequenced in a study of shared clonotypes between healthy human individuals. Clones were sequenced by immunoSEQ multiplex PCR, and TCRdb holds only the in-frame ones, with some missing. The sample shows roughly 2.2 million clones, 80% to 95% of them seen only once. Sequenced: naive CD4+ T cells from PBMCs. Subset specified: CD45RA+ positively selected. These receptors all stem from a young man in good health. Some clones in this sample may be carry-over from other donors' samples.

The V gene is TRBV29-1, the J gene TRBJ2-1, with unresolved D. Per germline, CDR1 SQVTM and CDR2 ANQGSEA. The CDR3 contains 11 residues. V lost 4 bases, J lost 9 bases, and 10 bases lay in between. The CDR3 loop is CSVGTLGEQFF. The CDR3 DNA sequence: TGCAGCGTTGGGACCTTGGGTGAGCAGTTCTTC.

The DNA for the CDR3 is TGTGCCAGCAGTTACTCCGGACAGGGGACGGGAAACACCATATATTTT. Protein: CASSYSGQGTGNTIYF. The chain uses TRBV6-5 and TRBJ1-3; TRBD1 matches 9 bases. The CDR3 sequence is 16 residues long. Germline V gives CDR1 MNHEY, CDR2 SVGAGI. Germline trimming cut 0 bases from V and 4 bases from J; bases unmatched to any gene: 4.

The genes are TRBV18 and TRBJ1-2, with D unresolved. Trimming removed 1 base at V and 0 bases at J, with 6 bases between. The CDR3 spans 14 residues. CDR1 KGHSH and CDR2 LQKENI come from the germline V gene. In DNA form, the CDR3 reads TGTGCCAGCTCACCACGTACATCTAACTATGGCTACACCTTC. The encoded protein is CASSPRTSNYGYTF.

The chain couples TRBV18 to TRBJ2-3; 7 bases align to TRBD1. V dropped 9 bases and J dropped 6; count of bases not matched to a gene: 9. The CDR3 is 13 amino acids. From germline, CDR1 is KGHSH and CDR2 LQKENI. The CDR3: CASSGQAWDTQYF. CDR3 DNA sequence: TGTGCCAGTTCAGGACAGGCGTGGGATACGCAGTATTTT.

The chain uses TRBV4-1 and TRBJ1-1, with no clear D. The CDR3 length is 14 residues. Trimming removed 1 base at V and 0 bases at J, with 6 bases between. Germline CDR1 and CDR2: MGHRA and YSYEKL. CDR3 sequence: CASSQAHLNTEAFF. The CDR3 nucleotides are TGCGCCAGCAGCCAAGCGCATTTGAACACTGAAGCTTTCTTT.

The chain joins TRBV5-4 to TRBJ2-1; tentatively, D is TRBD1 (5 bases). V was clipped by 0 bases and J by 4 bases, with 8 bases between them. This CDR3 has 14 amino acids. Germline V CDR1 and CDR2: SGHNT, YYREEE (reference sequence). The CDR3: CASSLGQGYNEQFF. The CDR3, as DNA: TGTGCCAGCAGCTTGGGTCAGGGTTACAATGAGCAGTTCTTC.

This chain uses TRBV6-5 with TRBJ1-1; 7 nucleotides line up with TRBD1. The CDR3 runs to 15 residues. Germline loops: CDR1 MNHEY, CDR2 SVGAGI. V lost 5 bases, J lost 5 bases, and 11 bases stayed unmatched. The CDR3 DNA sequence: TGTGCCAGCAGTGGTCGGACAGGTGAGGGTACTGAAGCTTTCTTT. Translated: CASSGRTGEGTEAFF.

The V gene is TRBV10-3, the J gene TRBJ2-2, with D perhaps matching TRBD1 or TRBD2 (5 bases each). CDR1 is ENHRY, CDR2 SYGVKD, per germline. Trimming stripped 2 bases from V and 7 bases from J, with 14 bases between. The CDR3 loop spans 15 amino acids. The CDR3 region has the DNA TGTGCCATCAGTGAGAGGCAGGGAGAGGGCGGGGAGCTGTTTTTT. This translates into CAISERQGEGGELFF.

The chain carries TRBV9 and TRBJ2-1, with 10 nucleotides matching TRBD1. CDR1 and CDR2 (germline): SGDLS, YYNGEE. The CDR3 sequence is 16 residues long. V shed 4 bases, J shed 7 bases, and the junction held 11 bases outside the gene matches. CDR3 region: CASSSDRDRGGNEQFF. Written as DNA, the CDR3 is TGTGCCAGCAGCTCAGACCGGGACAGGGGTGGGAATGAGCAGTTCTTC.

This rearrangement joins TRBV6-5 to TRBJ2-2; D remains ambiguous. The CDR3 consists of 14 residues. From germline, CDR1 is MNHEY and CDR2 SVGAGI. Trimming pared 2 bases from V and 10 bases from J, leaving 14 bases between. The CDR3 DNA follows: TGTGCCAGCAGTTACCGGGTAATCGTGGAGGAGCTGTTTTTT. Its protein is CASSYRVIVEELFF.

The chain links TRBV7-9 to TRBJ2-1, with 9 positions matching TRBD2. Germline-derived CDR1 and CDR2 are SEHNR and FQNEAQ (reference sequence). This CDR3 comprises 16 residues. V trimming: 2 bases; J trimming: 7 bases; junction bases outside the gene matches: 9. The CDR3 region is CASSLSLAGGRNEQFF. CDR3 sequence (DNA): TGTGCCAGCAGCTTAAGTTTGGCGGGAGGGAGGAATGAGCAGTTCTTC.

Turning to this clone: Other DNA sequences in this specimen translate into the identical CDR3. This chain joins TRBV7-9 and TRBJ1-2; no definite D call. CDR3 size: 12 residues. CDR1 SEHNR and CDR2 FQNEAQ come from the germline V gene (reference sequence). V was trimmed by 0 bases and J by 7 bases, leaving 6 bases between them. Here the CDR3 reads CASSLASGGYTF. The CDR3, as DNA: TGTGCCAGCAGCTTAGCGAGTGGTGGCTACACCTTC. The full variable domain, in which reference TRBV7-9 and TRBJ1-2 provide the parts outside the CDR3, is DTGVSQNPRHKITKRGQNVTFRCDPISEHNRLYWYRQTLGQGPEFLTYFQNEAQLEKSRLLSDRFSAERPKGSFSTLEIQRTEQGDSAMYLCASSLASGGYTFGSGTRLTVV.

In the case of this clone: The sample contains more than one DNA sequence encoding this CDR3. V is TRBV2 and J is TRBJ2-7; TRBD2 matches 8 bases. The J segment lost 3 bases and the V segment lost 6 bases, leaving 1 base of the junction unmatched. The CDR3 has 12 amino acids. From germline, CDR1 is SNHLY and CDR2 FYNNEI. CDR3: CASSGTSYEQYF. CDR3 coding DNA: TGTGCCAGCAGCGGGACTAGCTACGAGCAGTACTTC.

This chain connects TRBV6-1 to TRBJ1-2, with 7 bases matching TRBD1. Per germline, CDR1 MNHNS and CDR2 SASEGT. V was pared by 6 bases and J by 7 bases, with 11 bases of the junction left unmatched. The CDR3 runs 14 residues. The CDR3 region is CASRGGDRVGGYTF. The DNA of the CDR3 is TGTGCCAGCAGAGGAGGAGACAGGGTCGGTGGCTACACCTTC.

The V call is TRBV6-1, the J call TRBJ2-1; D is perhaps TRBD2 (5 bases). The V gene lost 7 bases and the J gene lost 0 bases, with 13 bases spanning the gap. CDR3 length: 15 amino acids. The V gene's germline CDR1 is MNHNS and CDR2 SASEGT. The CDR3 bases are TGTGCCAGCACCAGACTAACGAGCTCCTACAATGAGCAGTTCTTC. It encodes CASTRLTSSYNEQFF.

The gene calls are TRBV5-4 and TRBJ1-1; a weak D match, TRBD1 (6 bases). Trimming removed 3 bases at V and 0 bases at J, with 12 bases between. Germline V gene data show CDR1 as SGHNT and CDR2 as YYREEE (reference sequence). The length of the CDR3 is 15 residues. CDR3 coding DNA: TGTGCCAGCAGCTCGACAGGAATCATGAACACTGAAGCTTTCTTT. It translates to CASSSTGIMNTEAFF. The whole variable domain, filled in from reference TRBV5-4 and TRBJ1-1, reads ETGVTQSPTHLIKTRGQQVTLRCSSQSGHNTVSWYQQALGQGPQFIFQYYREEENGRGNFPPRFSGLQFPNYSSELNVNALELDDSALYLCASSSTGIMNTEAFFGQGTRLTVV.

The V and J genes are TRBV10-2 and TRBJ2-7; 7 bases agree with TRBD1. The CDR3 extends over 12 amino acids. Germline V lookup: CDR1 WSHSY, CDR2 SAAADI. Germline trimming cut 6 bases from V and 6 bases from J; bases unmatched to any gene: 5. CDR3 in DNA: TGCGCCAGCAGAGACAGGGAACGCGAGCAGTACTTC. This gives the protein CASRDREREQYF.